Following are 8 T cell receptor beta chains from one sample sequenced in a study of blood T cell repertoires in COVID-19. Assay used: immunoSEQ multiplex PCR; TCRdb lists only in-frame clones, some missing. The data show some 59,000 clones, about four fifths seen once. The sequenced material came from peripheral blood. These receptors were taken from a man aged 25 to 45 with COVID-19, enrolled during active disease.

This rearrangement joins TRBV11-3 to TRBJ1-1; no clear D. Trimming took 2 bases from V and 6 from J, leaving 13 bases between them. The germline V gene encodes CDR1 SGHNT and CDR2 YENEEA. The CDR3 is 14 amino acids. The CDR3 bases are TGTGCCAGCAGCTTATGGGAGAGTCGGGCTGAAGCTTTCTTT. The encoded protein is CASSLWESRAEAFF.

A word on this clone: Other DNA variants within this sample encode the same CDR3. CDR3 DNA sequence: TGTGCCAGCAGCTTAGCGGGGGACGTCTACAATGAGCAGTTCTTC. This translates into CASSLAGDVYNEQFF. The genes are TRBV11-2 and TRBJ2-1; D is possibly TRBD2 (6 bases). The ends were cut back, 1 base at V and 3 bases at J, with 10 bases in the middle. This CDR3 has 15 residues. Germline CDR1 SGHAT, CDR2 FQNNGV.

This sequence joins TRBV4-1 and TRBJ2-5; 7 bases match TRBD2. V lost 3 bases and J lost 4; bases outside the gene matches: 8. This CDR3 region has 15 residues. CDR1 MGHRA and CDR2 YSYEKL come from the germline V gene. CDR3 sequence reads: CASSQDQGLGETQYF. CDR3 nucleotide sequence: TGCGCCAGCAGCCAGGATCAAGGACTAGGAGAGACCCAGTACTTC.

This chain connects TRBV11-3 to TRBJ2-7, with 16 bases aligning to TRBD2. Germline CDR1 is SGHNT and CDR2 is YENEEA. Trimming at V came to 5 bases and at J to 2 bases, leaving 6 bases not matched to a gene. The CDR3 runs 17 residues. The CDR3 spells CASSLSGTSGGAYEQYF. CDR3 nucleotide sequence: TGTGCCAGCAGCCTATCCGGGACTAGCGGGGGGGCCTACGAGCAGTACTTC. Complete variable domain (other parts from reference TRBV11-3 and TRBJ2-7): EAGVVQSPRYKIIEKKQPVAFWCNPISGHNTLYWYLQNLGQGPELLIRYENEEAVDDSQLPKDRFSAERLKGVDSTLKIQPAELGDSAVYLCASSLSGTSGGAYEQYFGPGTRLTVT.

Written as DNA, the CDR3 is TGTGCCAGCAGCTCGGGACAGGCCTCCTATGGCTACACCTTC. Its translation: CASSSGQASYGYTF. The genes are TRBV5-4 and TRBJ1-2; 8 bases match TRBD1. Germline assignment: CDR1 SGHNT and CDR2 YYREEE (reference sequence). The CDR3 contains 14 residues. V dropped 3 bases and J dropped 4; count of bases not matched to a gene: 5.

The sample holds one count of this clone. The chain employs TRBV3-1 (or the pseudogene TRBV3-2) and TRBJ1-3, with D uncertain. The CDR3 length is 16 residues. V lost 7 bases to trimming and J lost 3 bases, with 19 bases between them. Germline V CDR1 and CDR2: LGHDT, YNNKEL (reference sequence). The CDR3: CASTDGIGPFGNTIYF. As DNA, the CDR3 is TGTGCCAGCACCGACGGGATAGGGCCATTTGGAAACACCATATATTTT.

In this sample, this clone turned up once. CDR3 protein: CASSRGLAGVYTDTQYF. The CDR3 DNA is TGTGCCAGCAGCCGGGGACTAGCGGGAGTCTACACAGATACGCAGTATTTT. This chain connects TRBV5-6 to TRBJ2-3; 14 bases match TRBD2. J was trimmed by 2 bases and V by 4 bases; bases with no gene match: 6. The germline V gene encodes CDR1 SGHDT and CDR2 YYEEEE. The CDR3 sequence is 17 residues long.

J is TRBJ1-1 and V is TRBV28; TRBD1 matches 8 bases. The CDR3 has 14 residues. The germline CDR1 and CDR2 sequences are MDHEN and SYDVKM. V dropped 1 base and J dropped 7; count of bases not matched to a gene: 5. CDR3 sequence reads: CASSLYGQGDEAFF. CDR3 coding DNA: TGTGCCAGCAGTTTATACGGACAGGGCGATGAAGCTTTCTTT.